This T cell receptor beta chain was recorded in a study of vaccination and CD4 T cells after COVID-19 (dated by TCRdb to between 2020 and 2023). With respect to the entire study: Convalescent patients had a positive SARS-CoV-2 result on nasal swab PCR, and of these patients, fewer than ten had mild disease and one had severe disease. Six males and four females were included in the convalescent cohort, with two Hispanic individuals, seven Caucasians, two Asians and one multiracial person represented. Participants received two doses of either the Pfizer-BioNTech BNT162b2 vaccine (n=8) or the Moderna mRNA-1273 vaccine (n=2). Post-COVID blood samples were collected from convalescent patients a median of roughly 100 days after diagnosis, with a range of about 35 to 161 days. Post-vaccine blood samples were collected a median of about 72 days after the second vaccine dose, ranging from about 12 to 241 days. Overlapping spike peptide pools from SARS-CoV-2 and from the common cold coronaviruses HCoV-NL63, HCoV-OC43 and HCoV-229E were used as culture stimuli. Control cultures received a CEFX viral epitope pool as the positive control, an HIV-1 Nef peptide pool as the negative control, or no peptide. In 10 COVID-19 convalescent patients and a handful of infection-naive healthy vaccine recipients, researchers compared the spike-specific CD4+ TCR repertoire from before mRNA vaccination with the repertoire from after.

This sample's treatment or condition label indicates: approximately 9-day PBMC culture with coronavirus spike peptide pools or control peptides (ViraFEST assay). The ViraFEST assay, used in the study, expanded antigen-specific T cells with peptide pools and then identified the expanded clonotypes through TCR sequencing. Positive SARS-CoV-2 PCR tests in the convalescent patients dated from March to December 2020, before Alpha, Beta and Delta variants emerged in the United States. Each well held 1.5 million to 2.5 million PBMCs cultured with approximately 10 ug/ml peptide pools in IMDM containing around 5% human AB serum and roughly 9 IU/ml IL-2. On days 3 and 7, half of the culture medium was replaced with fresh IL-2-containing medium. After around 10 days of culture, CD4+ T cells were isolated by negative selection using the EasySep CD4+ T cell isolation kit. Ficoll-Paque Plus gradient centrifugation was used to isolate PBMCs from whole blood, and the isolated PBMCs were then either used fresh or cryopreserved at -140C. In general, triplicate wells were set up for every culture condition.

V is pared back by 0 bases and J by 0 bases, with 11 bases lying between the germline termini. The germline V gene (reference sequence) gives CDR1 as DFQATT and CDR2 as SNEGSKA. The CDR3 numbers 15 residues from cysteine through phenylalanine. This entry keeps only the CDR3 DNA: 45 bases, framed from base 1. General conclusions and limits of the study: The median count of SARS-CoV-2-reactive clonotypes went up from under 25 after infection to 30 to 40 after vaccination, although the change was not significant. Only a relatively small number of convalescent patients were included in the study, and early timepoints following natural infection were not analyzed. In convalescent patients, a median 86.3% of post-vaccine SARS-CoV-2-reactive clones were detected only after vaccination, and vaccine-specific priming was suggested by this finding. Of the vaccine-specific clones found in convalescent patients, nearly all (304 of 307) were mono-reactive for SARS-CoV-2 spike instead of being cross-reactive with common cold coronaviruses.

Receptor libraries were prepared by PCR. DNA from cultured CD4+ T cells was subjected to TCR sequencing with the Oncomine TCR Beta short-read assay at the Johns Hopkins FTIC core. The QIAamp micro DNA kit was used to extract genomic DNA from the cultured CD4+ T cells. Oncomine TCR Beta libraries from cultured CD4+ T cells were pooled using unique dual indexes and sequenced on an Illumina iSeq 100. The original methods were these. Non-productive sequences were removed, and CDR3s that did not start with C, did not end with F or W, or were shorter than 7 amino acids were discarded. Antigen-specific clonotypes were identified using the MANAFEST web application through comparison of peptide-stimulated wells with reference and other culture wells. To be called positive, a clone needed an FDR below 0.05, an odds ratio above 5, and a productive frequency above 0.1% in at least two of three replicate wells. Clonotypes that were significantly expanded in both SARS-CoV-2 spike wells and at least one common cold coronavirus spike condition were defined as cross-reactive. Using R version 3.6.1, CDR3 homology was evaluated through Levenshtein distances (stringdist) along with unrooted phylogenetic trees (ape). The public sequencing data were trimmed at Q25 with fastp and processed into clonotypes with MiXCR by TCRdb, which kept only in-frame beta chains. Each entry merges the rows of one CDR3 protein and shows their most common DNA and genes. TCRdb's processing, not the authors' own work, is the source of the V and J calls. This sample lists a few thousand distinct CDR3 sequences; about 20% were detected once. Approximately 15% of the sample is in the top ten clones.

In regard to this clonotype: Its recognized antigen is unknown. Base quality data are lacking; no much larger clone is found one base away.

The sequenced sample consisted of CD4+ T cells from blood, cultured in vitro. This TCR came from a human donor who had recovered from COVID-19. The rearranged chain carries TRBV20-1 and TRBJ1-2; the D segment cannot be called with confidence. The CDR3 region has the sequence CSARDLYRANYGYTF. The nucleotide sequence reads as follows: TGCAGTGCTAGAGACCTTTACCGAGCTAACTATGGCTACACCTTC.